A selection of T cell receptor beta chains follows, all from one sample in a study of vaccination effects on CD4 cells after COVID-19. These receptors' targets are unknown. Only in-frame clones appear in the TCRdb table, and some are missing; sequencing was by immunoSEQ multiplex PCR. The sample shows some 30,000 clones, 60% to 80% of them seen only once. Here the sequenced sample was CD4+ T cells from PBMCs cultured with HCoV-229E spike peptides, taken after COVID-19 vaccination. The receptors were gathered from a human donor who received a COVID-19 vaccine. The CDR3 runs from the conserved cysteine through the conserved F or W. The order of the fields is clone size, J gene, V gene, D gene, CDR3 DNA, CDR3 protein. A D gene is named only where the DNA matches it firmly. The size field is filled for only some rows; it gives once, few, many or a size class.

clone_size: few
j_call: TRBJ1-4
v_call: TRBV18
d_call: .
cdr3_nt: TGTGCCAGCTCTACGCAGGGGTCTGCTAATGAAAAACTGTTTTTT
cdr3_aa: CASSTQGSANEKLFF

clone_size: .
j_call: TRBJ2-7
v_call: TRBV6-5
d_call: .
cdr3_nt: TGTGCCAGCACGCCGGACAATACCTACGAGCAGTACTTC
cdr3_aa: CASTPDNTYEQYF

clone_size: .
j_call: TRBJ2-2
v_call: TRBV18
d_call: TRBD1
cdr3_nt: TGTGCCAGCTCAAACAGGGGTCCTGTAGAATCGACCGGGGAGCTGTTTTTT
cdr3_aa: CASSNRGPVESTGELFF

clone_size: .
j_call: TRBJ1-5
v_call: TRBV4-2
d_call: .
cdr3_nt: TGTGCCAGCAGCGCGGCCAATCAGCCCCAGCATTTT
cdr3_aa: CASSAANQPQHF

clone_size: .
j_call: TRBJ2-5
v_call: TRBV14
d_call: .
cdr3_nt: TGTGCCAGCAGCCTTTCGCCGGGAAGGGGAACCCAGTACTTC
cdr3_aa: CASSLSPGRGTQYF

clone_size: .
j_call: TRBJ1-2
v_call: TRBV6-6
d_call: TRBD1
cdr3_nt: TGTGCCAGCAGTGCCGGACAGGGAGGGAACTATGGCTACACCTTC
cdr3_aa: CASSAGQGGNYGYTF

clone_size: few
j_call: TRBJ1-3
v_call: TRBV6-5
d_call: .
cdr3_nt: TGTGCCAGCAGTTACTCCACCCAGACCTCTGGAAACACCATATATTTT
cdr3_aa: CASSYSTQTSGNTIYF

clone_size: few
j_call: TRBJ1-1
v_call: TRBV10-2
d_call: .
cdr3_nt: TGCGCCAGCAGTGAGTCAGGTGGGGGCGTTATGAACACTGAAGCTTTCTTT
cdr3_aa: CASSESGGGVMNTEAFF

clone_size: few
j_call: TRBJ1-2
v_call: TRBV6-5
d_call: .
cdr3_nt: TGTGCCAGCACCTCTGCGGGGCAGTTTGATGGCTACACCTTC
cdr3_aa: CASTSAGQFDGYTF

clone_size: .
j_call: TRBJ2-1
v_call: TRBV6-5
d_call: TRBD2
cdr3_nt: TGTGCCAGCAGTTATCCACGGGAGGGCCGGGATGAGCAGTTCTTC
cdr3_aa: CASSYPREGRDEQFF

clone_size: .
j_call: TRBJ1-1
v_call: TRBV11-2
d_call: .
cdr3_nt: TGTGCCAGCAGCCGAAACAGGGCGGCTTTCTTT
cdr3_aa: CASSRNRAAFF

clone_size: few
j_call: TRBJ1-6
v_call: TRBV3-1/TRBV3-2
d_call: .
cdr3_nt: TGTGCCAGCAGCCAAGATAAGGGAGCTAGCCAATCACCCCTCCACTTT
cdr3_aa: CASSQDKGASQSPLHF

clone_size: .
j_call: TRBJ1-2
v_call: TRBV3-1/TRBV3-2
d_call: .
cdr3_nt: TGTGCCAGCAGCCAAGAAGCAGGATATGGCTACACCTTC
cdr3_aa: CASSQEAGYGYTF

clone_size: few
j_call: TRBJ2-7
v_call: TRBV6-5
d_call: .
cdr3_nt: TGTGCCAGCTTCGCGCTAGCCGACCCCTACGAGCAGTACTTC
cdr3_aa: CASFALADPYEQYF

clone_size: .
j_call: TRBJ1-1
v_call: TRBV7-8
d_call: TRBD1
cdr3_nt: TGTGCCAGCAGCTTAGCGTACAGGGGGTTGAACACTGAAGCTTTCTTT
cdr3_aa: CASSLAYRGLNTEAFF

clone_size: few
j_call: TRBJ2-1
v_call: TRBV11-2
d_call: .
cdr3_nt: TGTGCCAGCAGACAACCTATGACTTACAATGAGCAGTTCTTC
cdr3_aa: CASRQPMTYNEQFF

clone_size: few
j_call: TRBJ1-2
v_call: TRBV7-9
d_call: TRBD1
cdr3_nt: TGTGCCAGCAGCGTCGACAGGGGAAACTATGGCTACACCTTC
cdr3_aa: CASSVDRGNYGYTF

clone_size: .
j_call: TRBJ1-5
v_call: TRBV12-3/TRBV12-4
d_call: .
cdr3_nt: TGTGCCAGCGGGGGCCCCAATCAGCCCCAGCATTTT
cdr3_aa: CASGGPNQPQHF

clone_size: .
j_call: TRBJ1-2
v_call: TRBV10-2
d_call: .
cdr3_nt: TGCGCCAGCAGAGTGGGTAGAGCCCCTAACTATGGCTACACCTTC
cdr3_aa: CASRVGRAPNYGYTF

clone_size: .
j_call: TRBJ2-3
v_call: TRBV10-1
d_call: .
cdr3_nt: TGCGCCAGTAGTAGGAACCTGGCAGATACGCAGTATTTT
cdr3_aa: CASSRNLADTQYF

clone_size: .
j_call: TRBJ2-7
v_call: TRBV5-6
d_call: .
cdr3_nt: TGTGCCAGCAGCCTCGGACAGAGCTACGAGCAGTACTTC
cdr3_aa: CASSLGQSYEQYF

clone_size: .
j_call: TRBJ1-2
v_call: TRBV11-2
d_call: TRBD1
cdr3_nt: TGTGCCAGCAGCGGACAGGGAAAGAACTATGGCTACACCTTC
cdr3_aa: CASSGQGKNYGYTF

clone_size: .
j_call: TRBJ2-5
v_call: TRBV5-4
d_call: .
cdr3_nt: TGTGCCAGCAGCTTGAACAGGGAGCAAGAGACCCAGTACTTC
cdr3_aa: CASSLNREQETQYF

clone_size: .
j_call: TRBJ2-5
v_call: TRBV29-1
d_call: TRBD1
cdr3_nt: TGCAGCGTTAATGGACAGGGGGAACAAGAGACCCAGTACTTC
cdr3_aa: CSVNGQGEQETQYF

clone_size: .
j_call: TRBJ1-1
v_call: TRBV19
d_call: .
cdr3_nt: TGTGCCAGTAGTATAGCAGGATACAGAAACACTGAAGCTTTCTTT
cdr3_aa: CASSIAGYRNTEAFF

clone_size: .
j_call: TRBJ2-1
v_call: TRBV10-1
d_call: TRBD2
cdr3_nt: TGCGCCAGCAGTGCCTCTAGCGGGATGAATGAGCAGTTCTTC
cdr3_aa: CASSASSGMNEQFF

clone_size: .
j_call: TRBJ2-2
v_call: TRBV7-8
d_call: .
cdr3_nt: TGTGCCAGCAGCTTAGAGACTGGGGGGGCGGGCACCGGGGAGCTGTTTTTT
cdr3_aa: CASSLETGGAGTGELFF

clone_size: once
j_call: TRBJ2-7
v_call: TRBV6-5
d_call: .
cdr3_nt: TGTGCCAGCAGTTACTCGATAGCCAACCGTTACGAGCAGTACTTC
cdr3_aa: CASSYSIANRYEQYF

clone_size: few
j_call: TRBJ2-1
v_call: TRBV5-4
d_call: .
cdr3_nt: TGTGCCAGCAGCTGGATGACTTCTAAGCAGTTCTTC
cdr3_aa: CASSWMTSKQFF

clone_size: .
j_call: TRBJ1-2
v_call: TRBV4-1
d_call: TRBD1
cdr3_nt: TGCGCCAGCAGCCACGACAGGGACGGGAACTATGGCTACACCTTC
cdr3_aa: CASSHDRDGNYGYTF

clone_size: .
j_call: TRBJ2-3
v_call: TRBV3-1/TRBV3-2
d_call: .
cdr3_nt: TGTGCCAGCAGCCAAGTGCGATTAGCCGTAGATACGCAGTATTTT
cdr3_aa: CASSQVRLAVDTQYF

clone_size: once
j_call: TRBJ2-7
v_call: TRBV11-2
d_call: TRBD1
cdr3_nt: TGTGCCAGCAGCGCCAACAGGGGATTACCCTACGAGCAGTACTTC
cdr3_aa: CASSANRGLPYEQYF

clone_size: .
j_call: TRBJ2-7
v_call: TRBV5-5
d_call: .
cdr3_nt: TGTGCCAGCAGCACGGGGGGACAGAGCCTCTCCTACGAGCAGTACTTC
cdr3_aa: CASSTGGQSLSYEQYF

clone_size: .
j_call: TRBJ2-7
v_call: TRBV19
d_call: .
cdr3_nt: TGTGCCAGTGTCGACGAGCAGTACTTC
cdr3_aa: CASVDEQYF

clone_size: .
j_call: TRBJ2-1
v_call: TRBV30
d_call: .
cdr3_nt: TGTGCCTGGACCATACAGGGTACCCCCTACAATGAGCAGTTCTTC
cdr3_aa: CAWTIQGTPYNEQFF

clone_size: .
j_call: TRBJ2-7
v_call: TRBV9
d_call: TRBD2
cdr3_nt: TGTGCCAGCAGCGTAGTCCCGGGACTAGCGGGCGAGCAGTACTTC
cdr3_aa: CASSVVPGLAGEQYF

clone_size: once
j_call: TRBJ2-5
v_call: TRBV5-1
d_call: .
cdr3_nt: TGCGCCAGCAGCCCCGCAGGGGAGGTGGGAGAGACCCAGTACTTC
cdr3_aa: CASSPAGEVGETQYF

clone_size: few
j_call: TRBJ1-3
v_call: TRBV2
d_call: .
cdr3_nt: TGTGCCAGCGGGGCAGACTCTGGAAACACCATATATTTT
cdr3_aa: CASGADSGNTIYF

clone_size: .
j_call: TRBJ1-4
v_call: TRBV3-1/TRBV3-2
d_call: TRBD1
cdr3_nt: TGTGCCAGCAGCCAAAATCAGGGGGCTGGAGCTAATGAAAAACTGTTTTTT
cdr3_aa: CASSQNQGAGANEKLFF

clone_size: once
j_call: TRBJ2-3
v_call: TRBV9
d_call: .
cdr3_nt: TGTGCCAGCAGCGTAGGAGCGGTGGGGACAGATACGCAGTATTTT
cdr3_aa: CASSVGAVGTDTQYF

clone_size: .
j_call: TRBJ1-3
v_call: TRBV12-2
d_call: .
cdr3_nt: TGTGCAAGTCGCTTGGGAAACACCATATATTTT
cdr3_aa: CASRLGNTIYF

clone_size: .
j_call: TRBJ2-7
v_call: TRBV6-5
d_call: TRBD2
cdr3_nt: TGTGCCACCGAACTAGCGGGGGCGGGGCAGTACTTC
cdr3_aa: CATELAGAGQYF

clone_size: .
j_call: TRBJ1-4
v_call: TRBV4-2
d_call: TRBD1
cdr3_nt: TGTGCCAGCAGCCAAGGGGAGACAGGGGCTGAAAAACTGTTTTTT
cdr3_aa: CASSQGETGAEKLFF

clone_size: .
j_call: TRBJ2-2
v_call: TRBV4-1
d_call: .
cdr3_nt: TGCGCCAGCAGACACATGACAGGACCCAACACCGGGGAGCTGTTTTTT
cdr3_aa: CASRHMTGPNTGELFF